This TCR beta chain emerged from a study of T cell repertoires in cytomegalovirus infection. Findings of the study overall: The study identified carriers of CMV plus the relevant HLA from cumulative public TCR beta family frequency.

The germline gives CDR1 SGHNT, CDR2 YYREEE (reference sequence). The length of the CDR3 is 17 residues. Germline trimming cut 5 bases from V and 3 bases from J; bases unmatched to any gene: 10. TCRdb used MiXCR to reprocess the reads, holding one entry per CDR3 protein. The sample includes around 94,000 distinct CDR3 sequences, more than 15% of them seen just once. Remarks on this clonotype: Its antigen is undetermined.

The TCR comes from a human donor in good health (CMV status not recorded). Some clones in this sample may be carry-over from other donors' samples. Source material: PBMCs. V is TRBV5-4 and J is TRBJ2-6, with TRBD2 identical over 8 bases. The CDR3 DNA reads TGTGCCAGCAGTGTGGGCGGGGGGATTAGTGGGGCCAACGTCCTGACTTTC. It translates to CASSVGGGISGANVLTF.